This T cell receptor (beta chain) was found in a study of beta chain features in type 1 diabetes. Study results and caveats: With patients and controls alike, PCR might favor shorter templates to an equal degree.

A remark on this clone: What it recognizes is unknown.

Expressed TCRB transcripts were sequenced after all isolated RNA was converted to cDNA. Sequencing was performed with immunoSEQ multiplex PCR; in TCRdb, only in-frame clones are kept and a portion is missing. The repertoire holds 250,000 to 300,000 clones, under 8.5% seen once, with roughly 1% in the top ten. The receptor's source is a woman aged 18 to 35 in good health. Sequenced sample: central memory CD4+ T cells from blood.

The CDR3 coding sequence is TGTGCCAGCAGCTTAGTTCCGGGAGGCGAGCAGTACGTC. Translated: CASSLVPGGEQYV. The chain has TRBV7-9 and TRBJ2-7, with 7 bases lining up with TRBD2. After removal of 1 base from V and 6 bases from J, the junction contained 3 bases not matched to a gene. The CDR3 length is 13 residues. Germline-derived CDR1 and CDR2 are SEHNR and FQNEAQ (reference sequence).